The sequence of this TCR beta chain was determined in a study of shared clonotypes between healthy human individuals. The CDR3 has 13 amino acids. Germline loops: CDR1 ENHRY, CDR2 SYGVKD. Between the trimmed V and J ends, which lost 0 bases and 9 bases, there was a span of 9 bases. Sequencing used immunoSEQ multiplex PCR; TCRdb keeps in-frame clones, though not all of them. This table holds about 460,000 clones, 77% found once. The clonotype comes from a woman in her 40s in good health. Some clones in this sample may be carry-over from other donors' samples. The V gene is TRBV10-3, the J gene TRBJ2-4; D ambiguous. Sequences were obtained from PBMCs. The DNA of the CDR3 is TGTGCCATCAGTGAGTCCCCAGGATGCATTCAGTACTTC. Amino acid sequence: CAISESPGCIQYF.